The rows below give T cell receptor beta chains drawn from one sample of a study of a mutant IDH1 vaccine in newly diagnosed glioma. Clones were sequenced by immunoSEQ multiplex PCR, and TCRdb holds only the in-frame ones, with some missing. The sample includes about 75,000 clones, 90% to 95% seen only once; the top ten take 0.56%. Antigen specificity for these receptors is unknown. This sample comprised PBMCs, obtained from a glioma patient whose treatment included an IDH1 peptide vaccine. All receptors derive from a woman in her fifties or sixties with glioma. The CDR3 runs from the conserved cysteine through the conserved F or W. A D gene is named only where the DNA matches it firmly. Clone sizes are given selectively: once, few, many, or a class where the clone is expanded.

v_gene	d_gene	j_gene	abundance	CDR3aa	CDR3nt
TRBV2	TRBD2	TRBJ2-7	-	CASSWGGAASSYEQYF	TGTGCCAGCAGCTGGGGGGGAGCGGCATCCTCCTACGAGCAGTACTTC
TRBV7-3	TRBD1	TRBJ2-2	-	CASRKGTDNTGELFF	TGTGCCAGCAGAAAAGGGACAGATAACACCGGGGAGCTGTTTTTT
TRBV9	TRBD2	TRBJ2-5	-	CASSVGTSGRGQETQYF	TGTGCCAGCAGCGTAGGGACTAGCGGGAGGGGGCAAGAGACCCAGTACTTC
TRBV6-7	TRBD2	TRBJ2-1	-	CASSYCPGLAGVNEQFF	TGTGCCAGCAGTTACTGCCCGGGACTAGCGGGAGTGAATGAGCAGTTCTTC
TRBV5-1	-	TRBJ2-5	-	CASSVGPGETQYF	TGCGCCAGCAGCGTCGGACCTGGGGAGACCCAGTACTTC
TRBV6-6	TRBD1	TRBJ2-7	-	CASSTDRGAYEQYF	TGTGCCAGCAGTACCGACAGGGGCGCCTACGAGCAGTACTTC
TRBV6-1	-	TRBJ2-7	-	CASSETEGVYEQYF	TGTGCCAGCAGTGAAACCGAGGGAGTCTACGAGCAGTACTTC
TRBV4-1	-	TRBJ1-1	-	CASRAVLKGSEAFF	TGCGCCAGCAGGGCCGTTTTAAAGGGGAGTGAAGCTTTCTTT
TRBV7-7	TRBD2	TRBJ2-7	-	CASSLASGSSYEQYF	TGTGCTAGCAGCTTAGCTAGCGGGAGCTCCTACGAGCAGTACTTC
TRBV5-1	-	TRBJ1-2	-	CASSHNRELGYTF	TGCGCCAGCAGCCATAACCGAGAACTAGGCTACACCTTC
TRBV7-8	-	TRBJ1-3	-	CASSLAGLSGNTIYF	TGTGCCAGCAGCTTAGCGGGGCTCTCTGGAAACACCATATATTTT
TRBV2	-	TRBJ2-7	-	CASFIDEQYF	TGTGCCAGTTTTATCGACGAGCAGTACTTC
TRBV27	-	TRBJ1-5	-	CASSFAGQPQHF	TGTGCCAGCAGTTTCGCCGGTCAGCCCCAGCATTTT
TRBV5-4	-	TRBJ1-2	-	CASSLELVNYGYTF	TGTGCCAGCAGCTTGGAACTGGTTAACTATGGCTACACCTTC
TRBV7-9	TRBD1	TRBJ2-7	once	CASSLAGRGPYEQYF	TGTGCCAGCAGCTTAGCAGGCAGGGGGCCCTACGAGCAGTACTTC
TRBV6-5	-	TRBJ2-5	-	CASSPGWETQYF	TGTGCCAGCAGTCCGGGGTGGGAGACCCAGTACTTC
TRBV7-2	TRBD1	TRBJ1-2	-	CASSRDRAIGGYTF	TGTGCCAGCAGCAGGGACAGAGCAATAGGGGGCTACACCTTC
TRBV5-1	-	TRBJ1-3	-	CASSLETTGNTIYF	TGCGCCAGCAGCTTGGAAACGACTGGAAACACCATATATTTT
TRBV2	TRBD2	TRBJ2-1	-	CASSGGDYYNEQFF	TGTGCCAGCAGTGGTGGGGACTACTACAATGAGCAGTTCTTC
TRBV7-9	-	TRBJ1-1	-	CASRGETEAFF	TGTGCCAGCAGAGGGGAGACTGAAGCTTTCTTT
TRBV6-4	TRBD1	TRBJ1-4	-	CASSDFRGSTNEKLFF	TGTGCCAGCAGTGACTTCAGGGGGTCGACTAATGAAAAACTGTTTTTT
TRBV18	TRBD1	TRBJ2-1	-	CASSPQGASYNEQFF	TGTGCCAGCTCACCACAGGGGGCGTCCTACAATGAGCAGTTCTTC
TRBV6-5	TRBD1	TRBJ2-3	-	CASRPGQGSPDTQYF	TGTGCCAGCAGGCCGGGACAGGGGAGCCCAGATACGCAGTATTTT
TRBV7-9	TRBD2	TRBJ2-7	-	CASSLAGLAGGRYEQYF	TGTGCCAGCAGCTTAGCGGGACTAGCGGGAGGAAGGTACGAGCAGTACTTC